The next 8 T cell receptor beta chains were all read from a single sample in a study of tumor-infiltrating lymphocytes in primary liver carcinoma. Starting material for RNA and DNA co-extraction consisted of about 17-31 mg of unsorted bulk tissue. Starting material of roughly 0.45 ug total RNA yielded TCR beta cDNA via a constant-region primer. Generation of the TCR beta libraries relied on three nested multiplex PCR rounds using slightly modified ARM-PCR. TRBV1-TRBV30 forward primers paired with a C-beta reverse primer were used in the first two PCR rounds, which ran approximately 10 cycles each. TCRdb recomputed calls from the multiplex PCR reads with MiXCR, one row per CDR3 protein. Altogether approximately 110,000 distinct CDR3 sequences are present, about 68% being singletons, with the ten largest covering over 7%. The sample taken for sequencing was liver tumor tissue from sampling region 1. Subset noted: tumor region T1, superior pole. Receptors were obtained from a woman in her fifties or sixties with primary liver carcinoma and hepatitis B virus infection.

The chain couples TRBV7-9 to TRBJ2-7, with D possibly TRBD1 on 6 matching bases. The V end lost 1 base, the J end lost 4 bases, and 17 bases lay between the germline ends. The CDR3 has 16 residues. In germline, CDR1 is SEHNR, CDR2 FQNEAQ (reference sequence). In DNA, the CDR3 is TGTGCCAGCAGCTTAGTTGGGTCAGGGGCGCTATACGAGCAGTACTTC. Translated, it gives CASSLVGSGALYEQYF.

This clonotype appeared once. It may be a read error: a sequence one base away is much more abundant. J is TRBJ2-7 and V is TRBV6-5; 8 bases line up with TRBD2. This CDR3 is built from 15 residues. The germline CDR1 and CDR2 sequences are MNHEY and SVGAGI. For the CDR3, the DNA is TGTGCCAGCACTTACATCGCGGGAGGCTCCTACGAGCAGTACTTC. Translated: CASTYIAGGSYEQYF.

Regarding this clonotype: A much larger clone lies a single base off, so this may be a read error. The CDR3 does not close with the conserved phenylalanine or tryptophan, likely indicating a read error. The chain joins TRBV5-4 to TRBJ2-1, with D maybe TRBD2 (5 bases). Trimming removed 0 bases at V and 6 bases at J, with 13 bases between. In germline, CDR1 is SGHNT, CDR2 YYREEE (reference sequence). The CDR3 is 15 amino acids. CDR3: CASSLGGLGVNEQFS. The CDR3 DNA sequence: TGTGCCAGCAGCTTGGGCGGGCTAGGTGTCAATGAGCAGTTCTCC.

About this clonotype: The conserved phenylalanine or tryptophan is not found at the CDR3 terminus, so this likely reflects a read error. This chain connects TRBV11-2 to TRBJ1-3, with unresolved D. Germline V gene lookup returns CDR1 SGHAT and CDR2 FQNNGV. V was shortened by 7 bases and J by 7 bases, with 14 bases between the two germline ends. The CDR3 contains 13 residues. CDR3 coding DNA: TGTGCCAGCACCAGCCCGAATCGGAACACCATATATCTT. Its translation: CASTSPNRNTIYL.

Points on this clonotype: With a much larger clone just one base away, this may be a read error. This chain uses TRBV29-1 with TRBJ2-3; D uncertain. The V gene lost 7 bases and the J gene lost 5 bases, with 7 bases spanning the gap. In germline, CDR1 is SQVTM, CDR2 ANQGSEA. The CDR3 is 10 residues long. The DNA for the CDR3 is TGCAGCGCCAGTCGAGATACGCAGTATTTT. Amino acid sequence: CSASRDTQYF.

This rearrangement joins TRBV28 to TRBJ1-5; a weak D match, TRBD1 (6 bases). Deletions cut 3 bases from V and 3 bases from J, with 12 bases between. This CDR3 has 15 amino acids. Germline CDR1 MDHEN, CDR2 SYDVKM. CDR3 protein: CASSFAGGYNQPQHF. CDR3 nucleotides: TGTGCCAGCAGTTTTGCGGGGGGCTACAATCAGCCCCAGCATTTT.

This clonotype was counted many times. This sequence joins TRBV11-2 and TRBJ2-1; D is tentatively TRBD1 or TRBD2 (7 bases each). V lost 1 base and J lost 9, with 13 bases in between. The CDR3 is 14 amino acids. Per the germline V gene, CDR1 is SGHAT and CDR2 is FQNNGV. The CDR3 reads CASSLAPRGGEQFF. Here the CDR3 DNA reads TGTGCCAGCAGCTTAGCTCCCAGGGGGGGTGAGCAGTTCTTC.

In the case of this clonotype: A much more abundant neighbour one base away suggests this may be a read error. This chain joins TRBV4-1 and TRBJ2-1, with 7 bases lining up with TRBD1. The V gene's germline CDR1 is MGHRA and CDR2 YSYEKL. This CDR3 region has 14 residues. The CDR3 protein is CTSSQGGQGWAQFF. In DNA, the CDR3 is TGCACCAGCAGCCAAGGGGGCCAGGGTTGGGCGCAGTTCTTC.